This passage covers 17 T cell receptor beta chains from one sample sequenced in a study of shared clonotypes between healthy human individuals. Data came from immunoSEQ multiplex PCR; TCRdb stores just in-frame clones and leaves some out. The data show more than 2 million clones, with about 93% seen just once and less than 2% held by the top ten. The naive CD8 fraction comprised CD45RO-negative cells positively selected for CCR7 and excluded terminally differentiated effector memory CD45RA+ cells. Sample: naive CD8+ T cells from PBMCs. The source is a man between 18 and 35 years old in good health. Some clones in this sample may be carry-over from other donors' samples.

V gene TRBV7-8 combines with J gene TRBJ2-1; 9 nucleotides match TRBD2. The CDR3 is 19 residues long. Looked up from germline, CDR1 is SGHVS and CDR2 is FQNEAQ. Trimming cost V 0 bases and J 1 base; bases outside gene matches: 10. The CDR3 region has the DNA TGTGCCAGCAGCTTAGCACTAGCGGGTTACGGGGGGTCCTACAATGAGCAGTTCTTC. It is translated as CASSLALAGYGGSYNEQFF.

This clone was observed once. The CDR3 coding sequence is TGTGCCAGCAGCTTACATCCTGGGAACACTGAAGCTTTCTTT. This codes for CASSLHPGNTEAFF. The chain uses TRBV11-2 and TRBJ1-1; no firm D call. CDR3 length: 14 amino acids. V lost 2 bases to trimming and J lost 1 base, with 8 bases between them. The germline CDR1 and CDR2 sequences are SGHAT and FQNNGV.

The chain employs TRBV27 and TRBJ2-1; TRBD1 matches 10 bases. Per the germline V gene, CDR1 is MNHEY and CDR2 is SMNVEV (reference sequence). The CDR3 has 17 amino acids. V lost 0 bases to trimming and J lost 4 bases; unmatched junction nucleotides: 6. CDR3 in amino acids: CASSLSFGTGEYNEQFF. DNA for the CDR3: TGTGCCAGCAGTTTATCGTTTGGGACAGGGGAGTACAATGAGCAGTTCTTC.

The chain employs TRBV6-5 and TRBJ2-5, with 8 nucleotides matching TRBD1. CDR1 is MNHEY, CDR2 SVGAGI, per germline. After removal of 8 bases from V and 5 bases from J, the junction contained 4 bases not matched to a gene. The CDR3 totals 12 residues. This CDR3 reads CASQGAGETQYF. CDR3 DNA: TGTGCCAGCCAGGGGGCGGGGGAGACCCAGTACTTC.

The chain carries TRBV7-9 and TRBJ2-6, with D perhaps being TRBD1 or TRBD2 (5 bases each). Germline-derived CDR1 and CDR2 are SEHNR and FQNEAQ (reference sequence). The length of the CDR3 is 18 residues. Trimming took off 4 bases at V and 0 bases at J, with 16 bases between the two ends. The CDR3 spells CASSSNSKGTSGANVLTF. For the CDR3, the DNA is TGTGCCAGCAGCTCCAACTCCAAGGGGACCTCTGGGGCCAACGTCCTGACTTTC.

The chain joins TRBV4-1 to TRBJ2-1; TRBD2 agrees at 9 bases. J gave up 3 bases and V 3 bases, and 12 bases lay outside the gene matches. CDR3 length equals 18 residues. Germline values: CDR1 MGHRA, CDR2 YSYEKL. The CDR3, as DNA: TGCGCCAGCAGCCAGCGGCCGGGACTAGCCATCCTCTACAATGAGCAGTTCTTC. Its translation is CASSQRPGLAILYNEQFF.

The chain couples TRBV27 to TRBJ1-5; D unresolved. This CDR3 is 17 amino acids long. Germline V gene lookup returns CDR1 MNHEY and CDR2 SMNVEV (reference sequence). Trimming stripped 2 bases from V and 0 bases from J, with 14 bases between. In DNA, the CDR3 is TGTGCCAGCAGTTTAAGCGCCAGGTTGGTTAGCAATCAGCCCCAGCATTTT. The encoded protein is CASSLSARLVSNQPQHF.

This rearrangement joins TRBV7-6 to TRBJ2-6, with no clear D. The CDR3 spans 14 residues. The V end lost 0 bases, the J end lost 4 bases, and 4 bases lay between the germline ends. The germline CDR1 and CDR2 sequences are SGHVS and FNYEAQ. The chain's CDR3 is CASSLAAGANVLTF. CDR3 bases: TGTGCCAGCAGCTTAGCGGCAGGGGCCAACGTCCTGACTTTC.

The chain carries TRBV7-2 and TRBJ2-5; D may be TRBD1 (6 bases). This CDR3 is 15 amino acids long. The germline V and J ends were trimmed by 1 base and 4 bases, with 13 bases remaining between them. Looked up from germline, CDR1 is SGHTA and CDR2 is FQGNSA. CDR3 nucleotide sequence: TGTGCCAGCAGCTTAGTTGGGGGCCTGGGAGAGACCCAGTACTTC. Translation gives CASSLVGGLGETQYF.

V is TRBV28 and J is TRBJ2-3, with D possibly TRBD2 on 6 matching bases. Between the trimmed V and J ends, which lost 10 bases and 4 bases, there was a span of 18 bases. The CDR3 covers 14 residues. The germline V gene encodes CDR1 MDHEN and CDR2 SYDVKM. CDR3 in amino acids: CATLTRREPDTQYF. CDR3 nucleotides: TGTGCCACCTTGACCCGGCGGGAACCAGATACGCAGTATTTT.

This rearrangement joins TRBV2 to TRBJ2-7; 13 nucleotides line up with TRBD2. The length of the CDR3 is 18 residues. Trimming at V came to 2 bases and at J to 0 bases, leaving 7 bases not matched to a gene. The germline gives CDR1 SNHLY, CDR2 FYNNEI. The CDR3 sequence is CASSERSLAGGSSYEQYF. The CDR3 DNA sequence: TGTGCCAGCAGTGAAAGATCACTAGCGGGGGGGAGCTCCTACGAGCAGTACTTC.

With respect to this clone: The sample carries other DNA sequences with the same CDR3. CDR3 region: CASSGQGANQPQHF. CDR3 nucleotides: TGTGCCAGCAGCGGACAGGGAGCTAATCAGCCCCAGCATTTT. This chain joins TRBV6-1 and TRBJ1-5; 8 positions agree with TRBD1. Trimming at V came to 6 bases and at J to 4 bases, leaving 5 bases not matched to a gene. The CDR3 has 14 residues. Germline V gene sequence: CDR1 MNHNS, CDR2 SASEGT.

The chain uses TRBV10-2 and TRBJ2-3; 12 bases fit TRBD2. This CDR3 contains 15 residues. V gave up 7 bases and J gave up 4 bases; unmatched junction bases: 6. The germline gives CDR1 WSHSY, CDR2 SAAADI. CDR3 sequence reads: CASTELAGGADTQYF. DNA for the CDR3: TGCGCCAGCACTGAACTAGCGGGAGGTGCAGATACGCAGTATTTT.

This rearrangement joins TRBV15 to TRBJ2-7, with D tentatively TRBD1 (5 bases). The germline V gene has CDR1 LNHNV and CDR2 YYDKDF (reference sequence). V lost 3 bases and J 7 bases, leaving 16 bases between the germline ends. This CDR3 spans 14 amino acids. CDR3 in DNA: TGTGCCACCAGCAGGCAGGGATACGCGTCAGAGCAGTACTTC. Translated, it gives CATSRQGYASEQYF.

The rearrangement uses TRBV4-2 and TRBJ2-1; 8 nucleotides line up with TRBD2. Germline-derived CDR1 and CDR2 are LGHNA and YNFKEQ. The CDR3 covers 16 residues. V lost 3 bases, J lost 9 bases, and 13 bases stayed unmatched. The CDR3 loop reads CASSHLGTRGIAEQFF. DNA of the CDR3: TGTGCCAGCAGCCATCTCGGGACTAGAGGGATAGCTGAGCAGTTCTTC.

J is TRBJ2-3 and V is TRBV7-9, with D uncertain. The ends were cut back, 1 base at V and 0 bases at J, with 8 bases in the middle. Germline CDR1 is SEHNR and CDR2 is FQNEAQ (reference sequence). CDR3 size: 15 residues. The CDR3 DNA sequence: TGTGCCAGCAGCTTAGACAGTTCTAGCACAGATACGCAGTATTTT. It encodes CASSLDSSSTDTQYF.

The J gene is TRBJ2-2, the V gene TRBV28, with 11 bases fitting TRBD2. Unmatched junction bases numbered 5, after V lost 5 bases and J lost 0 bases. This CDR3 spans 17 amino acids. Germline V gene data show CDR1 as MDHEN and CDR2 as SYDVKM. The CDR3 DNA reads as TGTGCCAGCAGTCGGAGGACTAGCGGGTCGAACACCGGGGAGCTGTTTTTT. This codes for CASSRRTSGSNTGELFF.